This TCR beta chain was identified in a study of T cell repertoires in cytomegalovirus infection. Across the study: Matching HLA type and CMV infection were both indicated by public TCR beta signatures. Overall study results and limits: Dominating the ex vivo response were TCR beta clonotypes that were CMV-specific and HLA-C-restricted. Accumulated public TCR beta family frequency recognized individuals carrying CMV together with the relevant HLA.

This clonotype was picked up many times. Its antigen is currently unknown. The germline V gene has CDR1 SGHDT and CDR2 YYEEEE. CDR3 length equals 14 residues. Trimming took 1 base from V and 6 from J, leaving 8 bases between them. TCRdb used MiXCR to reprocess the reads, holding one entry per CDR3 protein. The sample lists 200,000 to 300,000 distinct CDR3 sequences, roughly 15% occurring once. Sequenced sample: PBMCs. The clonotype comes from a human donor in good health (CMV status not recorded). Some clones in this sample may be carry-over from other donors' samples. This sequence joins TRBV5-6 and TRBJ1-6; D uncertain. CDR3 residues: CASSLLSANSPLHF. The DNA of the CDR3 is TGTGCCAGCAGCTTGTTGTCAGCTAATTCACCCCTCCACTTT.